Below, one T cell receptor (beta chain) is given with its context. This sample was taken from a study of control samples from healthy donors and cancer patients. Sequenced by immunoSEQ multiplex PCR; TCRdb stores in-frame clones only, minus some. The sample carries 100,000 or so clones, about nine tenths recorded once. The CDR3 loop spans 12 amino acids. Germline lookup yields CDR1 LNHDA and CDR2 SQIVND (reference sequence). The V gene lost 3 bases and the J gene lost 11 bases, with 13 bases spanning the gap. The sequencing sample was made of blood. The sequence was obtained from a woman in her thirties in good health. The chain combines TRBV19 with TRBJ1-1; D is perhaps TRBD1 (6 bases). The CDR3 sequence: CASSIAGAEAFF. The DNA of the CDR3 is TGTGCCAGTAGTATCGCGGGGGCCGAGGCTTTCTTT. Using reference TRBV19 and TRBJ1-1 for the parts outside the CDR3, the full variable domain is DGGITQSPKYLFRKEGQNVTLSCEQNLNHDAMYWYRQDPGQGLRLIYYSQIVNDFQKGDIAEGYSVSREKKESFPLTVTSAQKNPTAFYLCASSIAGAEAFFGQGTRLTVV.